This TCR beta chain stems from a study of blood T cell repertoires in COVID-19. Per the germline V gene, CDR1 is SGHVS and CDR2 is FQNEAQ. The V end lost 5 bases, the J end lost 0 bases, and 11 bases lay between the germline ends. This CDR3 has 15 amino acids. The assay was immunoSEQ multiplex PCR, and TCRdb's table has in-frame clones only and misses some. The table lists around 280,000 clones, nearly 90% of them singletons. This receptor was taken from a woman in her late teens or twenties with acute COVID-19. The genes are TRBV7-8 and TRBJ2-4; D perhaps matches TRBD1 (5 bases). The sequenced sample was PBMCs or T cells enriched from blood (not recorded which). DNA of the CDR3: TGTGCCAGCAGCCAAGACAGTCTAGCCAAAAACATTCAGTACTTC. Its protein product is CASSQDSLAKNIQYF.